One sample yielded the 4 T cell receptor beta chains listed below, sequenced in a study of T cells in Graves' hyperthyroidism and ophthalmopathy. RNA transcripts gave rise to amplified TCR beta CDR3 regions. During a first-round RT-PCR of the TCR CDR3, the HTBI primer set was used. TCRdb itself ran the multiplex PCR reads through MiXCR, one entry per CDR3 protein. The sample contains 300,000 to 450,000 distinct CDR3 sequences, 14% to 15% of which appear only once. What was sequenced was blood. The origin of the receptors is a woman in her thirties with Graves' hyperthyroidism.

This clonotype was recorded many times. V gene TRBV7-3 combines with J gene TRBJ2-1, with 14 nucleotides matching TRBD2. The CDR3 is 21 residues long. The junction had 12 bases not matched to a gene; V was cut back by 2 bases and J by 0 bases. Germline V gives CDR1 SGHTA, CDR2 FQGTGA. The CDR3 loop is CASSLALWTSGRISSYNEQFF. The CDR3 DNA reads TGTGCCAGCAGCTTAGCTCTTTGGACTAGCGGGAGGATTAGCTCCTACAATGAGCAGTTCTTC.

The rearrangement uses TRBV10-1 and TRBJ2-3, with 7 bases lining up with TRBD2. CDR1 and CDR2 from the germline V gene are WNHNN and SYGVQD (reference sequence). The trim removed 2 bases at V and 6 bases at J, leaving 5 bases unmatched. This CDR3 is built from 14 residues. Written as DNA, the CDR3 is TGCGCCAGCAGTGAGGGCGGGAGTGTGGATACGCAGTATTTT. Protein: CASSEGGSVDTQYF.

This clonotype showed up many times. This sequence joins TRBV2 and TRBJ1-2; D perhaps matches TRBD1 (5 bases). The CDR3 has 14 amino acids. CDR1 SNHLY and CDR2 FYNNEI come from the germline V gene. V shed 7 bases and J shed 3 bases, with 15 bases lying between them. CDR3 DNA sequence: TGTGCCAGCAAAAAGGGACTGAGGGACTATGGCTACACCTTC. Protein: CASKKGLRDYGYTF.

A few counts support this clonotype. V is TRBV12-5 and J is TRBJ2-1; D remains ambiguous. The V end lost 10 bases, the J end lost 7 bases, and 26 bases lay between the germline ends. CDR1 and CDR2 from the germline V gene are LGHNT and FRNRAP. The CDR3 is 16 amino acids. In DNA, the CDR3 is TGTGCTATGCTTTTCCGTTACAGCGCCATGCGGAATGAGCAGTTCTTC. Translation gives CAMLFRYSAMRNEQFF.